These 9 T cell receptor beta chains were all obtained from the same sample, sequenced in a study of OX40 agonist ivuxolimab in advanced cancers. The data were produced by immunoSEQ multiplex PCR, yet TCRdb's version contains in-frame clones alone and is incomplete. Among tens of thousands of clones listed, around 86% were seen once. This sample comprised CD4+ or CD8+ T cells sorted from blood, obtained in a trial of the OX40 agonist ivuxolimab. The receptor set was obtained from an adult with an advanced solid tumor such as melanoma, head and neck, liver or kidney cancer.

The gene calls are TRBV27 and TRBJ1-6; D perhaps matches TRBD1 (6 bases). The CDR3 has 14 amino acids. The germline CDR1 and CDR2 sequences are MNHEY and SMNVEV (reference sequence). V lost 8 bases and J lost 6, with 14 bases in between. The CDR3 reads CASRRQGINSPLHF. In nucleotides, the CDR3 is TGTGCCAGCCGTAGGCAGGGGATTAATTCACCCCTCCACTTT.

CDR3 residues: CASSLAGVGFNEQFF. The CDR3 DNA reads as TGTGCCAGCAGTTTAGCGGGAGTGGGTTTCAATGAGCAGTTCTTC. V and J are TRBV28 and TRBJ2-1; 7 bases are shared with TRBD2. Germline V gene sequence: CDR1 MDHEN, CDR2 SYDVKM. V was clipped by 2 bases and J by 6 bases; unmatched bases: 7. The CDR3 is made up of 15 amino acids. The full variable domain, with the rest looked up from reference TRBV28 and TRBJ2-1, is DVKVTQSSRYLVKRTGEKVFLECVQDMDHENMFWYRQDPGLGLRLIYFSYDVKMKEKGDIPEGYSVSREKKERFSLILESASTNQTSMYLCASSLAGVGFNEQFFGPGTRLTVL.

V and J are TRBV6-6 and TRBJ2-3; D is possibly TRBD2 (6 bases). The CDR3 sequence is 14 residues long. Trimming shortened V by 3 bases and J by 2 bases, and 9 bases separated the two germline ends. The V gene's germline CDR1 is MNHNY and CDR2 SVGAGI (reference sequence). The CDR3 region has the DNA TGTGCCAGCAGTTATTGGGACTCCACAGATACGCAGTATTTT. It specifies CASSYWDSTDTQYF.

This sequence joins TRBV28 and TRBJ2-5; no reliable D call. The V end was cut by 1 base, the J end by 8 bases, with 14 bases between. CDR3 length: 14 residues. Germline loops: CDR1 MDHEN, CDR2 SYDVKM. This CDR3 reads CASSLLPDQGTQYF. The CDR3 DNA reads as TGTGCCAGCAGTTTATTGCCCGACCAAGGAACCCAGTACTTC.

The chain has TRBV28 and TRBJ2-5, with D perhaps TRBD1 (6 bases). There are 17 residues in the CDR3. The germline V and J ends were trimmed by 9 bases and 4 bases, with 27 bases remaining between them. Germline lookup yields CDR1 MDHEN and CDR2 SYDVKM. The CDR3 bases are TGTGCCAGTGGAAGCGTCCCGGGACACCGAAGGAGAGAGACCCAGTACTTC. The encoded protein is CASGSVPGHRRRETQYF. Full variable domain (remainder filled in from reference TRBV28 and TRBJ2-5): DVKVTQSSRYLVKRTGEKVFLECVQDMDHENMFWYRQDPGLGLRLIYFSYDVKMKEKGDIPEGYSVSREKKERFSLILESASTNQTSMYLCASGSVPGHRRRETQYFGPGTRLLVL.

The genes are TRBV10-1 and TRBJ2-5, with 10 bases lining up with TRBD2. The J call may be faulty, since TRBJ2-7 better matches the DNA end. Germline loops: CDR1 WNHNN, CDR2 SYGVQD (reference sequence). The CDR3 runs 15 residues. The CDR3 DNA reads TGCGCCAGCAGTGAAACTAGCGGGAATAACGGCGAGCAGTACTTC. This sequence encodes CASSETSGNNGEQYF.

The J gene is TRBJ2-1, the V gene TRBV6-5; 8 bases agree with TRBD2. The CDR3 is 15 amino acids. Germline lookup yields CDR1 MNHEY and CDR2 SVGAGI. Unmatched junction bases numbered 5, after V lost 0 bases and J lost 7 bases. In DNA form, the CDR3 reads TGTGCCAGCAGTTACTCGTCCGGGAGGGCAAATGAGCAGTTCTTC. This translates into CASSYSSGRANEQFF.

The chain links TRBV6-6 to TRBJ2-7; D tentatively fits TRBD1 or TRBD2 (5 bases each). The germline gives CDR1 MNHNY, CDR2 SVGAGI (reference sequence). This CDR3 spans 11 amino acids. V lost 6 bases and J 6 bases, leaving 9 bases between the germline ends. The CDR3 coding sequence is TGTGCCAGCAGCCGGGGCGGCGAGCAGTACGTC. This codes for CASSRGGEQYV.

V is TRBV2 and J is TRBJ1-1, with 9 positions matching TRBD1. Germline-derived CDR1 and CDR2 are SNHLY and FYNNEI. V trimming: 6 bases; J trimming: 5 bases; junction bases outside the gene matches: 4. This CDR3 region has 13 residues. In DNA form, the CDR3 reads TGTGCCAGCAGGGGACAGGGTAGGACTGAAGCTTTCTTT. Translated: CASRGQGRTEAFF. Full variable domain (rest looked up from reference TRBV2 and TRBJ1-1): EPEVTQTPSHQVTQMGQEVILRCVPISNHLYFYWYRQILGQKVEFLVSFYNNEISEKSEIFDDQFSVERPDGSNFTLKIRSTKLEDSAMYFCASRGQGRTEAFFGQGTRLTVV.